A single sample gave rise to the 2 T cell receptor beta chains below, sequenced in a study of blood T cell repertoires in COVID-19. Generated by immunoSEQ multiplex PCR, the TCRdb table keeps only in-frame clones and is missing some. The data contain more than 200,000 clones, around 83% of them singletons. Sequences were obtained from peripheral blood. These TCRs come from a woman in her fifties or sixties with acute or convalescent COVID-19.

The genes are TRBV20-1 and TRBJ1-5, with D perhaps matching TRBD1 (5 bases). CDR1 and CDR2 from the germline V gene are DFQATT and SNEGSKA (reference sequence). The CDR3 consists of 15 residues. V gave up 3 bases and J gave up 3 bases, with 15 bases separating them. As DNA, the CDR3 is TGCAGTGCTAGTGTAGCGGGGGAAATCAATCAGCCCCAGCATTTT. Protein sequence: CSASVAGEINQPQHF.

The chain uses TRBV6-5 and TRBJ2-1; 9 bases line up with TRBD2. Germline CDR1 is MNHEY and CDR2 is SVGAGI. The CDR3 contains 15 residues. J was trimmed by 9 bases and V by 2 bases; bases with no gene match: 8. CDR3 bases: TGTGCCAGCAGTTACCCAAGCGGGAGGTCCACTGAGCAGTTCTTC. This translates into CASSYPSGRSTEQFF.